These T cell receptor beta chains were read from a single sample in a study of molecular identifiers for immune sequencing clone quantification. TCRdb re-called the PCR reads with MiXCR, one entry per CDR3 protein. The data hold 300,000 to 400,000 distinct CDR3 sequences, with over 20% observed a single time. The source material was naive CD8+ T cells from blood, with Jurkat cell RNA spiked in. The receptors shown here come from a human donor in good health. Some libraries in this study had Jurkat cell RNA spiked in. Each CDR3 is given with its conserved first and last residue. D genes are given only for firm matches. Clone size is not always given. Where it is, it says once, few, many or a class for expanded clones.

d_call: TRBD2; v_call: TRBV6-5; clone_size: many; j_call: TRBJ2-3; cdr3_nt: TGTGCCAGCAGGGCGGAGACTAGCGGGGGAACAGATACGCAGTATTTT; cdr3_aa: CASRAETSGGTDTQYF
d_call: -; v_call: TRBV5-6; clone_size: few; j_call: TRBJ2-1; cdr3_nt: TGTGCCAGCAGCCCCTCCGGGTGGGTCGGGTATTACAATGAGCAGTTCTTC; cdr3_aa: CASSPSGWVGYYNEQFF
d_call: TRBD2; v_call: TRBV9; clone_size: few; j_call: TRBJ2-3; cdr3_nt: TGTGCCAGCAGCCCCGGACTAGCGGGGGCCCCCGGTACGCAGTATTTT; cdr3_aa: CASSPGLAGAPGTQYF
d_call: -; v_call: TRBV6-5; clone_size: many; j_call: TRBJ2-2; cdr3_nt: TGTGCCAGCAGTTACTCACGGGGCACCGGGGAGCTGTTTTTT; cdr3_aa: CASSYSRGTGELFF
d_call: -; v_call: TRBV6-5; clone_size: -; j_call: TRBJ2-1; cdr3_nt: TGTGCCAGCAGTTACTTTTTAGCGGTGAGCTCCTACAATGAGCAGTTCTTC; cdr3_aa: CASSYFLAVSSYNEQFF
d_call: TRBD2; v_call: TRBV27; clone_size: few; j_call: TRBJ2-2; cdr3_nt: TGTGCCAGCAGTACCTTAGCGGGAGTGGGCACCGGGGAGCTGTTTTTT; cdr3_aa: CASSTLAGVGTGELFF
d_call: TRBD1; v_call: TRBV7-3; clone_size: many; j_call: TRBJ2-3; cdr3_nt: TGTGCCAGCAGCCCCGGACAGGGTTTTAGCACAGATACGCAGTATTTT; cdr3_aa: CASSPGQGFSTDTQYF
d_call: TRBD2; v_call: TRBV11-3; clone_size: -; j_call: TRBJ2-3; cdr3_nt: TGTGCCAGCAGCGCTCGGACTAGCGGGAGTACAGATACGCAGTATTTT; cdr3_aa: CASSARTSGSTDTQYF
d_call: TRBD2; v_call: TRBV29-1; clone_size: many; j_call: TRBJ2-1; cdr3_nt: TGCAGCGTAGTGAGTGGACTAGCGGGAGGCCATGGGGAGGGTGAGCAGTTCTTC; cdr3_aa: CSVVSGLAGGHGEGEQFF
d_call: -; v_call: TRBV19; clone_size: few; j_call: TRBJ2-7; cdr3_nt: TGTGCCAGTAGTGGGGACGACTCCTACGAGCAGTACTTC; cdr3_aa: CASSGDDSYEQYF
d_call: -; v_call: TRBV30; clone_size: -; j_call: TRBJ1-1; cdr3_nt: TGTGCCTGGAGGGAGGTGACTGAAGCTTTCTTT; cdr3_aa: CAWREVTEAFF
d_call: TRBD1; v_call: TRBV7-8; clone_size: few; j_call: TRBJ1-5; cdr3_nt: TGTGCCAGCAGCTTAATCCAGGGGGGACAGCCCCAGCATTTT; cdr3_aa: CASSLIQGGQPQHF
d_call: -; v_call: TRBV6-2/TRBV6-3; clone_size: few; j_call: TRBJ2-2; cdr3_nt: TGTGCCAGCAGTTGGGGGGCCGGGGAGCTGTTTTTT; cdr3_aa: CASSWGAGELFF
d_call: -; v_call: TRBV19; clone_size: -; j_call: TRBJ1-1; cdr3_nt: TGTGCCAGTAGTATTGGGGTCGCTGAAGCTTTCTTT; cdr3_aa: CASSIGVAEAFF
d_call: TRBD2; v_call: TRBV4-1; clone_size: -; j_call: TRBJ2-2; cdr3_nt: TGCGCCAGCAGCGTCCCCGGGAGGAAGCTGTTTTTT; cdr3_aa: CASSVPGRKLFF
d_call: -; v_call: TRBV7-2; clone_size: -; j_call: TRBJ1-2; cdr3_nt: TGTGCCAGCAGCTTACCCACTAGCTATGGCTACACCTTC; cdr3_aa: CASSLPTSYGYTF
d_call: TRBD1; v_call: TRBV13; clone_size: few; j_call: TRBJ2-7; cdr3_nt: TGTGCCAGCAGCTTAGTGGGGGGACAGGGGCGCGAGCAGTACTTC; cdr3_aa: CASSLVGGQGREQYF
d_call: -; v_call: TRBV25-1; clone_size: few; j_call: TRBJ2-5; cdr3_nt: TGTGCCAGCAGTGGCCGGGTAGCGGAGGCCCAAGAGACCCAGTACTTC; cdr3_aa: CASSGRVAEAQETQYF
d_call: TRBD1; v_call: TRBV4-3; clone_size: few; j_call: TRBJ1-1; cdr3_nt: TGCGCCAGCAGCCAAGAGCGGACAGGGAGTATAGCTGAAGCTTTCTTT; cdr3_aa: CASSQERTGSIAEAFF
d_call: TRBD1; v_call: TRBV7-6; clone_size: -; j_call: TRBJ2-3; cdr3_nt: TGTGCCAGCAGCCCCCCGACAGGGAAGCTTCCAGATAGGCAGTATTTT; cdr3_aa: CASSPPTGKLPDRQYF
d_call: -; v_call: TRBV4-1; clone_size: few; j_call: TRBJ1-2; cdr3_nt: TGCGCCAGCAGCCAAGATTTTTTAGGACAGCGGTGGAACTATGGCTACACCTTC; cdr3_aa: CASSQDFLGQRWNYGYTF
d_call: -; v_call: TRBV11-2; clone_size: -; j_call: TRBJ1-5; cdr3_nt: TGTGCCAGCAGCTACGATACCAATCAGCCCCAGCATTTT; cdr3_aa: CASSYDTNQPQHF
d_call: TRBD2; v_call: TRBV29-1; clone_size: many; j_call: TRBJ2-3; cdr3_nt: TGCAGCGTTGAAGCGGGGGGGGTCCCAGGCAGCCCTCAACCCTGGGAGTATACGCAGTATTTT; cdr3_aa: CSVEAGGVPGSPQPWEYTQYF
d_call: -; v_call: TRBV6-1; clone_size: many; j_call: TRBJ1-1; cdr3_nt: TGTGCCAGCAGATCCGTGGAGACTCGCAACACTGAAGCTTTCTTT; cdr3_aa: CASRSVETRNTEAFF
d_call: TRBD2; v_call: TRBV20-1; clone_size: -; j_call: TRBJ2-7; cdr3_nt: TGCAGTGCTAGGGTTAGCGGGAGCGACGAGCAGTACTTC; cdr3_aa: CSARVSGSDEQYF
d_call: TRBD2; v_call: TRBV20-1; clone_size: many; j_call: TRBJ2-3; cdr3_nt: TGCAGTGCTAGCGGGGGACTAGCGGGAGAGGATACGCAGTATTTT; cdr3_aa: CSASGGLAGEDTQYF
d_call: -; v_call: TRBV25-1; clone_size: -; j_call: TRBJ1-1; cdr3_nt: TGTGCCAGCAGTGAACGACGGGACACTGAAGCTTTCTTT; cdr3_aa: CASSERRDTEAFF
d_call: -; v_call: TRBV7-2; clone_size: few; j_call: TRBJ1-5; cdr3_nt: TGTGCCAGCAGCGCCCTGGGCCAGCCCCAGCATTTT; cdr3_aa: CASSALGQPQHF
d_call: -; v_call: TRBV12-3/TRBV12-4; clone_size: few; j_call: TRBJ1-3; cdr3_nt: TGTGCCAGCAGCAGTGGGTCTGGAAACACCATATATTTT; cdr3_aa: CASSSGSGNTIYF
d_call: TRBD1; v_call: TRBV19; clone_size: few; j_call: TRBJ1-5; cdr3_nt: TGTGCCAGTAGCAGACAGGGGGCTAGCAATCAGCCCCAGCATTTT; cdr3_aa: CASSRQGASNQPQHF
d_call: -; v_call: TRBV6-5; clone_size: -; j_call: TRBJ1-1; cdr3_nt: TGTGCCAGCTTTTCGTGGAGCATGAACACTGAAGCTCTCTTT; cdr3_aa: CASFSWSMNTEALF
d_call: -; v_call: TRBV4-1; clone_size: few; j_call: TRBJ2-5; cdr3_nt: TGCGCCAGCAGCCAAGATTCCGGGGAAGAGACCCAGTACTTC; cdr3_aa: CASSQDSGEETQYF
d_call: -; v_call: TRBV11-2; clone_size: -; j_call: TRBJ2-3; cdr3_nt: TGTGCCAGCAGCTTAGATGGGGCGGGGTACACAGATACGCAGTATTTT; cdr3_aa: CASSLDGAGYTDTQYF
d_call: -; v_call: TRBV6-5; clone_size: -; j_call: TRBJ1-1; cdr3_nt: TGTGCCAGCAGTTACTCCAAGGAAAGCGGCCCTGAAGCTTTCTTT; cdr3_aa: CASSYSKESGPEAFF
d_call: TRBD2; v_call: TRBV11-3; clone_size: -; j_call: TRBJ2-3; cdr3_nt: TGTGCCAGCAGCCCATCCGGGACTAGCGGCACAGATACGCAGTATTTT; cdr3_aa: CASSPSGTSGTDTQYF
d_call: TRBD1; v_call: TRBV11-2; clone_size: few; j_call: TRBJ2-3; cdr3_nt: TGTGCCAGCAGCTCTTGGACAGGGGTTGACACAGATACGCAGTATTTT; cdr3_aa: CASSSWTGVDTDTQYF
d_call: TRBD2; v_call: TRBV20-1; clone_size: few; j_call: TRBJ2-1; cdr3_nt: TGCAGTGCAAGGGGCCCTAGCGGGGTTGATGAGCAGTTCTTC; cdr3_aa: CSARGPSGVDEQFF
d_call: -; v_call: TRBV27; clone_size: few; j_call: TRBJ2-7; cdr3_nt: TGTGCCAGCAGACCGGGACACTCGCTCTACGAGCAGTACTTC; cdr3_aa: CASRPGHSLYEQYF
d_call: -; v_call: TRBV24-1; clone_size: many; j_call: TRBJ1-5; cdr3_nt: TGTGCCACCAGTGATTTTGGGGGAACAGCTAACAATCAGCCCCAGCATTTT; cdr3_aa: CATSDFGGTANNQPQHF
d_call: -; v_call: TRBV3-1; clone_size: many; j_call: TRBJ1-5; cdr3_nt: TGTGCCAGCAGGGAGACAAGCAGGGTCAGGACCCAGCATTTT; cdr3_aa: CASRETSRVRTQHF
d_call: -; v_call: TRBV6-1; clone_size: many; j_call: TRBJ1-1; cdr3_nt: TGTGCCAGCAAGGGGGAAGCTTTCTTT; cdr3_aa: CASKGEAFF
d_call: -; v_call: TRBV6-6; clone_size: few; j_call: TRBJ2-1; cdr3_nt: TGTGCCAGCAGTGAACCGGGACTGGGGAATGAGCAGTTCTTC; cdr3_aa: CASSEPGLGNEQFF
d_call: TRBD1; v_call: TRBV6-5; clone_size: few; j_call: TRBJ2-1; cdr3_nt: TGTGCCAGCAGCAGGACAGGGGGCGCGTCCTACAATGAGCAGTTCTTC; cdr3_aa: CASSRTGGASYNEQFF
d_call: -; v_call: TRBV12-3/TRBV12-4; clone_size: few; j_call: TRBJ1-5; cdr3_nt: TGTGCCAGCAGTAGGGGGGCATTTAGCAATCAGCCCCAGCATTTT; cdr3_aa: CASSRGAFSNQPQHF
d_call: -; v_call: TRBV12-3/TRBV12-4; clone_size: many; j_call: TRBJ1-5; cdr3_nt: TGTGCCAGCAGCCCCGAGGCTGGGGATCAGCCCCAGCATTTT; cdr3_aa: CASSPEAGDQPQHF
d_call: -; v_call: TRBV23-1; clone_size: -; j_call: TRBJ2-7; cdr3_nt: TGCGCCAGCATCCCCCCGGTTAGGGTCGAGTACTACGAGCAGTACTTC; cdr3_aa: CASIPPVRVEYYEQYF
d_call: -; v_call: TRBV7-9; clone_size: many; j_call: TRBJ2-7; cdr3_nt: TGTGCCAGCAGCATCCCCGCAGACTCCTACGAGCAGTACTTC; cdr3_aa: CASSIPADSYEQYF
d_call: TRBD1; v_call: TRBV4-3; clone_size: many; j_call: TRBJ1-3; cdr3_nt: TGCGCCAGCAGCCAAGACACAGGGGATAGTGACACCATATATTTT; cdr3_aa: CASSQDTGDSDTIYF